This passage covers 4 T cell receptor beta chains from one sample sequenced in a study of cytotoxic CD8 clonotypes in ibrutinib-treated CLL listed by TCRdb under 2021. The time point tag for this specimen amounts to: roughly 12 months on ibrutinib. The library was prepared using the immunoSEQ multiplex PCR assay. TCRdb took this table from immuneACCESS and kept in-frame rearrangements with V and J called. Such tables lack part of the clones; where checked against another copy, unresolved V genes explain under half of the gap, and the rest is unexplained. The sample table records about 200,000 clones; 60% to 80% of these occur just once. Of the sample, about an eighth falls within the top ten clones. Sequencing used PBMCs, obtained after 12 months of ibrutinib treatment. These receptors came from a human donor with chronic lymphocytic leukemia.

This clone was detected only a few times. CDR3: CAATNRVGTGELFF. CDR3 sequence (DNA): TGTGCCGCAACGAATCGGGTCGGCACCGGGGAGCTGTTTTTT. The rearrangement uses TRBV19 and TRBJ2-2; D ambiguous. CDR1 is LNHDA, CDR2 SQIVND, per germline (reference sequence). The length of the CDR3 is 14 residues. Deletions cut 11 bases from V and 4 bases from J, with 17 bases between.

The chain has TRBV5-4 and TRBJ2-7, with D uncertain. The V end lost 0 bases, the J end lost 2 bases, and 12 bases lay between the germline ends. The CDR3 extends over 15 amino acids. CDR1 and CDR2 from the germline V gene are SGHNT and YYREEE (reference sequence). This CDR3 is CASSLGTAPPYEQYF. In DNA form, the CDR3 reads TGTGCCAGCAGCTTGGGGACGGCCCCGCCCTACGAGCAGTACTTC.

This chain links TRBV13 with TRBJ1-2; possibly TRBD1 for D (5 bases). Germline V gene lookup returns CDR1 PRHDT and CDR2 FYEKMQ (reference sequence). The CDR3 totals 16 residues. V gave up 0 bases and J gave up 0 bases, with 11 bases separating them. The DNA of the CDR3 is TGTGCCAGCAGCTTAGGCCGGGCCAGGGCTAACTATGGCTACACCTTC. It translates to CASSLGRARANYGYTF. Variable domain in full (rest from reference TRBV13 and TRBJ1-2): AAGVIQSPRHLIKEKRETATLKCYPIPRHDTVYWYQQGPGQDPQFLISFYEKMQSDKGSIPDRFSAQQFSDYHSELNMSSLELGDSALYFCASSLGRARANYGYTFGSGTRLTVV.

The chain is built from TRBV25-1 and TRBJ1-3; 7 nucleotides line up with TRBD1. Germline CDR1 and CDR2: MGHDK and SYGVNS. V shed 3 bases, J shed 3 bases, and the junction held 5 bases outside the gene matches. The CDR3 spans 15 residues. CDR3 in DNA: TGTGCCAGCAGTGAGAAGACAGGGCTTGGAAACACCATATATTTT. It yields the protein CASSEKTGLGNTIYF. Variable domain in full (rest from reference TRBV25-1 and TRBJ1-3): EADIYQTPRYLVIGTGKKITLECSQTMGHDKMYWYQQDPGMELHLIHYSYGVNSTEKGDLSSESTVSRIRTEHFPLTLESARPSHTSQYLCASSEKTGLGNTIYFGEGSWLTVV.